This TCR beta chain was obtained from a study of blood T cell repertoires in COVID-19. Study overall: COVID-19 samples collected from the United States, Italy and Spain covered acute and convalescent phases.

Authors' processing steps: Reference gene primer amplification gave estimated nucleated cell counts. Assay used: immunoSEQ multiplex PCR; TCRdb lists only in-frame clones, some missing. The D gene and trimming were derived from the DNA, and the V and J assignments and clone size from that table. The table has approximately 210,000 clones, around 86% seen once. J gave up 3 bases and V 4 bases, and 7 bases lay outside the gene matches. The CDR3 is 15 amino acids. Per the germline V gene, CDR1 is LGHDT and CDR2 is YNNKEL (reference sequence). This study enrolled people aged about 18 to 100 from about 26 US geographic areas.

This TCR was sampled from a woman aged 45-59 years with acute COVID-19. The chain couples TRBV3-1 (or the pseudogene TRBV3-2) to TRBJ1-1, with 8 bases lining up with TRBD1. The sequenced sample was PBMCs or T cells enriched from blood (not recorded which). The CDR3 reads CASSPSDRGHTEAFF. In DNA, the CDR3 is TGTGCCAGCAGCCCCTCCGACAGGGGTCACACTGAAGCTTTCTTT.